What follows are 8 T cell receptor beta chains derived from one specimen sequenced in a study of blood T cells in healthy people across ages. Together with a sample-barcoded 5' primer, a J-beta primer mix was included in a second PCR lasting roughly 6 to 12 cycles. MiXCR, applied by TCRdb to the 5' RACE reads, yields one record per CDR3 protein. This table has approximately 810,000 distinct CDR3 sequences, around 26% appearing once. Sequencing input: blood. The receptors here all came from a woman older than 75 in good health.

Remarks on this clonotype: The junction departs from germline at one end; a sequencing error may be responsible. V is TRBV27 and J is TRBJ1-1, with D possibly being TRBD1 (5 bases). Germline CDR1 and CDR2: MNHEY and SMNVEV (reference sequence). The CDR3 contains 16 residues. The CDR3 here is CVSRADGVARGTEAFF. For the CDR3, the DNA is TGTGTCAGCCGCGCCGACGGAGTTGCAAGGGGCACTGAAGCTTTCTTT.

This clonotype was seen many times. J is TRBJ2-5 and V is TRBV20-1; possibly TRBD2 for D (5 bases). Trimming took off 1 base at V and 4 bases at J, with 19 bases between the two ends. CDR1 is DFQATT and CDR2 is SNEGSKA in the germline V gene (reference sequence). The CDR3 is 16 residues long. This CDR3 reads CSARVRGRTLAETQYF. The CDR3 DNA sequence: TGCAGTGCTAGAGTTCGGGGTCGGACTCTCGCAGAGACCCAGTACTTC.

This clonotype was observed many times. The J gene is TRBJ2-1, the V gene TRBV4-3, with D perhaps assigned TRBD1 or TRBD2 (5 bases each). CDR1 is LGHNA, CDR2 YSLEER, per germline. There are 15 residues in the CDR3. Deletions cut 3 bases from V and 4 bases from J, with 13 bases between. Written as DNA, the CDR3 is TGCGCCAGCAGCCATTCCGGGACCGAATACAATGAGCAGTTCTTC. Translating gives CASSHSGTEYNEQFF.

This chain uses TRBV7-2 with TRBJ2-5; possibly TRBD1 for D (6 bases). The CDR3 spans 18 residues. Deletions cut 0 bases from V and 11 bases from J, with 28 bases between. Germline V gives CDR1 SGHTA, CDR2 FQGNSA. CDR3 sequence (DNA): TGTGCCAGCAGCTTAGCGCTAGGACAACAGGGTGGAAGGAATGAGCAGTACTTC. It yields the protein CASSLALGQQGGRNEQYF.

The rearrangement uses TRBV3-1 and TRBJ1-2; D not certain. This CDR3 has 13 residues. CDR1 is LGHDT and CDR2 is YNNKEL in the germline V gene (reference sequence). V was cut by 7 bases and J by 9 bases, with 18 bases left in between. The CDR3 spells CASTPRAGDSYTF. The CDR3 region has the DNA TGTGCCAGCACCCCTAGGGCAGGCGATAGCTACACCTTC.

Only a few counts were recorded for this clonotype. This chain links TRBV18 with TRBJ1-2; TRBD1 matches 9 bases. The CDR3 has 15 amino acids. V trimming: 6 bases; J trimming: 6 bases; junction bases outside the gene matches: 11. The germline gives CDR1 KGHSH, CDR2 LQKENI. The DNA of the CDR3 is TGTGCCAGCTCGCCTCCGGGACAGGGATCAAATGGCTACACCTTC. Its translation is CASSPPGQGSNGYTF. Full variable domain (remainder filled in from reference TRBV18 and TRBJ1-2): NAGVMQNPRHLVRRRGQEARLRCSPMKGHSHVYWYRQLPEEGLKFMVYLQKENIIDESGMPKERFSAEFPKEGPSILRIQQVVRGDSAAYFCASSPPGQGSNGYTFGSGTRLTVV.

This clonotype occurred a few times. This may be a read error, as it is one base from a much larger clone. V gene TRBV15 combines with J gene TRBJ2-5, with 11 bases that match TRBD2. Germline assignment: CDR1 LNHNV and CDR2 YYDKDF (reference sequence). The CDR3 is 15 amino acids. The CDR3 loop reads CATGVLAGAQEAQYF. CDR3 nucleotide sequence: TGTGCCACCGGCGTACTAGCGGGGGCCCAAGAGGCCCAGTACTTC.

Many counts were recorded for this clonotype. CDR3 in DNA: TGTGCCAGCAGTTCTCGGGACTCTGCTTTCTTT. It specifies CASSSRDSAFF. V is TRBV12-3 or TRBV12-4 and J is TRBJ1-1; TRBD1 is a possible D gene (5 bases). Trimming pared 4 bases from V and 11 bases from J, leaving 11 bases between. The CDR3 has 11 amino acids.